One sample yielded the 10 T cell receptor beta chains listed below, sequenced in a study of graft-versus-host responses after intestinal transplantation. Some clones are missing from TCRdb's copy, which holds only in-frame ones; the method was immunoSEQ multiplex PCR. The sample gives 60,000 or so clones, 90% to 95% of which show up once; 2.7% is in the top ten. The sample in question was PBMCs, obtained around 120 days after intestinal transplantation. All receptors derive from a human patient who received an intestinal transplant, so some T cells may come from the graft donor.

The chain combines TRBV6-5 with TRBJ2-1; a possible D gene is TRBD2 (5 bases). CDR3 length equals 16 residues. The V and J ends lost 0 bases and 0 bases respectively, with 9 bases between them. CDR1 MNHEY and CDR2 SVGAGI come from the germline V gene. DNA for the CDR3: TGTGCCAGCAGTTACTCGACGGGGAGCTCCTACAATGAGCAGTTCTTC. Its protein product is CASSYSTGSSYNEQFF.

This rearrangement joins TRBV9 to TRBJ2-5; 9 positions match TRBD1. V gave up 3 bases and J gave up 5 bases; unmatched junction bases: 8. The germline CDR1 and CDR2 sequences are SGDLS and YYNGEE. The CDR3 has 15 residues. The CDR3 spells CASSAPGQGRETQYF. CDR3 nucleotide sequence: TGTGCCAGCAGCGCACCGGGACAGGGACGGGAGACCCAGTACTTC. Full variable domain (remainder filled in from reference TRBV9 and TRBJ2-5): DSGVTQTPKHLITATGQRVTLRCSPRSGDLSVYWYQQSLDQGLQFLIQYYNGEERAKGNILERFSAQQFPDLHSELNLSSLELGDSALYFCASSAPGQGRETQYFGPGTRLLVL.

J is TRBJ1-1 and V is TRBV6-5, with D perhaps TRBD1 (5 bases). CDR3 length: 14 amino acids. V lost 2 bases to trimming and J lost 0 bases, with 7 bases between them. In germline, CDR1 is MNHEY, CDR2 SVGAGI. This chain's CDR3 is CASSYQGLNTEAFF. The CDR3 nucleotides are TGTGCCAGCAGTTACCAGGGTTTGAACACTGAAGCTTTCTTT.

The V and J genes are TRBV6-4 and TRBJ2-1, with TRBD2 matching over 10 bases. The length of the CDR3 is 13 residues. From germline, CDR1 is MRHNA and CDR2 SNTAGT. The V gene end was trimmed by 10 bases and the J gene end by 8 bases; junction bases not matched to a gene: 8. The CDR3 bases are TGTGCCACCAGCGGGAGGGCCGGGGATGAGCAGTTCTTC. Its translation is CATSGRAGDEQFF.

CDR3 sequence: CASSLGLAGVRETQYF. The DNA for the CDR3 is TGCGCCAGCAGCCTCGGACTAGCGGGAGTGAGAGAGACCCAGTACTTC. The chain uses TRBV5-1 and TRBJ2-5, with 13 bases matching TRBD2. After removal of 4 bases from V and 4 bases from J, the junction contained 7 bases not matched to a gene. The CDR3 is 16 residues long. CDR1 is SGHRS and CDR2 is YFSETQ in the germline V gene.

V usage is TRBV28 and J usage is TRBJ2-5, with D perhaps matching TRBD1 (5 bases). The DNA end favors TRBJ2-7, so the J call may be wrong. Germline assignment: CDR1 MDHEN and CDR2 SYDVKM. The CDR3 runs to 14 residues. CDR3 protein: CASSFPETAYEQYF. The CDR3, as DNA: TGTGCCAGCAGTTTCCCGGAGACAGCCTACGAGCAGTACTTC.

This clone was observed once. The chain employs TRBV6-5 and TRBJ1-3; D is ambiguous. CDR3 length: 15 amino acids. Germline V gene sequence: CDR1 MNHEY, CDR2 SVGAGI. The germline V and J ends were trimmed by 6 bases and 1 base, with 13 bases remaining between them. The CDR3 here is CASRTRTASGNTIYF. The CDR3 bases are TGTGCCAGCAGGACTAGGACGGCGTCTGGAAACACCATATATTTT.

The chain couples TRBV5-1 to TRBJ2-3; 10 bases align to TRBD1. This CDR3 spans 16 amino acids. The V segment lost 6 bases and the J segment 4 bases; nucleotides outside the gene matches: 11. In germline, CDR1 is SGHRS, CDR2 YFSETQ. The CDR3: CASISGGGTGADTQYF. DNA for the CDR3: TGCGCCAGCATCTCAGGAGGAGGGACAGGGGCAGATACGCAGTATTTT.

With respect to this clone: A junction boundary mismatches the germline segment, possibly from a read error. The J gene is TRBJ1-1, the V gene TRBV5-6; 8 bases line up with TRBD1. CDR3 length: 12 amino acids. Germline values: CDR1 SGHDT, CDR2 YYEEEE. The CDR3 sequence: CASSPSGQVACF. The CDR3, as DNA: TGTGCCAGCAGCCCCTCGGGACAGGTCGCCTGTTTT.

The J gene is TRBJ2-7, the V gene TRBV7-9, with D maybe TRBD2 (5 bases). The CDR3 runs to 19 residues. Looked up from germline, CDR1 is SEHNR and CDR2 is FQNEAQ (reference sequence). Deletions cut 1 base from V and 2 bases from J, with 24 bases between. In DNA, the CDR3 is TGTGCCAGCAGCTTAGAACGTTTTGGAGGACCCCGAGGGACCTACGAGCAGTACTTC. This sequence encodes CASSLERFGGPRGTYEQYF.